The entry below gives a single TCR beta chain sequence along with its context. This specimen belongs to a study of blood T cell repertoires in COVID-19. On the study more broadly: Some COVID-19 samples were acute and others convalescent; all came from the United States, Italy and Spain. PBMCs, B-cell-depleted T cells, or T cells were the source of the cDNA or gDNA that made up the material.

Source study methods: Amplification of reference gene primers was used by the study to estimate nucleated cell counts. The assay was immunoSEQ multiplex PCR, and TCRdb's table has in-frame clones only and misses some. That table furnishes V, J and clone size, whereas the DNA furnished D and trimming. The repertoire has approximately 200,000 clones, 80% to 90% of them found once; the top ten carry 12%. CDR1 and CDR2 from the germline V gene are MNHEY and SVGEGT. Trimming stripped 6 bases from V and 8 bases from J, with 14 bases between. The CDR3 contains 13 residues. Seattle's enrolled individuals joined amid active infection and were then monitored longitudinally.

The sequenced sample was peripheral blood. V gene TRBV6-2 or TRBV6-3 combines with J gene TRBJ2-1; no firm D call. The origin of this receptor is an elderly woman with COVID-19, enrolled during active disease. CDR3: CASSELRVYEQFF. Here the CDR3 DNA reads TGTGCCAGCAGCGAATTGAGAGTCTATGAGCAGTTCTTC.